The TCR beta chain under discussion was sequenced for a study of molecular identifiers for immune sequencing clone quantification. Trimming took 7 bases from V and 3 from J, leaving 12 bases between them. CDR3 size: 13 residues. The germline V gene has CDR1 MNHEY and CDR2 SVGAGI. One entry per CDR3 protein results from TCRdb running MiXCR on the PCR reads. This table holds around 460,000 distinct CDR3 sequences, under 30% found once. Many counts were recorded for this clonotype. The receptor was derived from a human donor in good health. Some libraries in this study had Jurkat cell RNA spiked in. The specimen sequenced was naive CD8+ T cells from blood, with Jurkat cell RNA spiked in. Subset in this sample: FACS-sorted CD8+CD4-CCR7+CD45RA+ naive T cells. The chain employs TRBV6-5 and TRBJ1-1; D unclear. This CDR3 is CASNGLSDTEAFF. The CDR3, as DNA: TGTGCCAGCAACGGACTCTCGGACACTGAAGCTTTCTTT.